This section outlines one T cell receptor beta chain sequence together with its context. Its recognized antigen is unknown. No clone much larger than this one lies a single base away; base qualities are absent. The germline V gene yields MNHEY for CDR1 and SVGAGI for CDR2. The CDR3 sequence holds 13 residues, the cysteine and phenylalanine included. Left in the record is the CDR3 DNA by itself, 39 bases read in frame from the first base. Here V drops 6 bases and J drops 5 bases, and the junction holds 0 bases not matched to any gene. The sample originates from a study of OX40 agonist ivuxolimab in advanced cancers. For context, the study as a whole: Ivuxolimab, which targeted the costimulatory receptor OX40 (CD134), was an agonistic, fully human IgG2 monoclonal antibody. Intravenous ivuxolimab was administered to patients every 2 weeks at six dose levels: 0.01, 0.1, 0.3, 1.5, 3 and 10 mg/kg. Of the approximately 54 patients in dose escalation, some 19 had hepatocellular carcinoma, roughly 15 had melanoma, 9 had renal cell carcinoma and 9 had head and neck cancer. In the dose-escalation cohort, 70% to 85% of patients were male, and the mean age was approximately 60 years, with a range of roughly 23 to 85. Patients were allowed to have had prior anti-PD-1, anti-PD-L1 or anti-CTLA-4 therapy, and 30% to 40% of the dose-escalation patients had been treated with checkpoint inhibitors. Partial responses were achieved by three dose-escalation patients, of whom one had hepatocellular carcinoma and two had cutaneous melanoma. The point of sequencing TCRbeta in the periphery was to test whether ivuxolimab changed TCR sequence diversity and drove clonal T-cell expansion. The paper reports the monotherapy dose-escalation portion (N = 52 patients) of the phase I ivuxolimab trial. Study-level results and caveats: Low levels of normalized T-cell clonal expansion were also seen in some nonresponding patients. The antigen specificity of the clonally expanded peripheral T cells was not determined. After ivuxolimab, CD8+ T cells had more expanded clones than CD4+ T cells on average. In the 0.1-3.0 mg/kg groups, partial responders were among the patients with the lowest normalized peripheral clonal expansion, particularly in CD8+ T cells. At doses of 0.1 to 3.0 mg/kg, clonal expansion of both CD4+ and CD8+ blood T cells was observed from baseline to week 6.

Patients with a history of autoimmune disease or receiving systemic immunosuppression were excluded from the trial. Peripheral blood for TCR sequencing was drawn from every dose cohort at baseline, at cycle 4 day 1 and at cycle 7 day 1. The samples were taken from a phase I, first-in-human, multicenter, open-label dose-escalation trial of ivuxolimab. Adults with locally advanced or metastatic head and neck squamous cell, hepatocellular, melanoma or renal cell carcinoma were enrolled in the trial. Before TCR sequencing, CD4+ and CD8+ T cells were separately sorted from peripheral blood. For sequencing of the TCRbeta CDR3 region, genomic DNA was extracted from the sorted cells. TCRbeta CDR3 regions were sequenced using the immunoSEQ Assay. TCRdb holds this immuneACCESS table with in-frame rearrangements only. Some clones are missing; in checked studies, unresolved V genes explain under half, and the rest has no known cause. The sample table holds about 82,000 clones, of which about 86% were seen once. Together, the top ten hold 0.75% to 0.9% of the sample.

The sequence was collected from an adult with an advanced solid tumor such as melanoma, head and neck, liver or kidney cancer. Rearrangement joined TRBV6-5 to TRBJ2-3; 12 junctional bases match TRBD2. Sequenced material: CD4+ or CD8+ T cells sorted from blood, taken in a trial of the OX40 agonist ivuxolimab. The CDR3 is CASRTSGRDTQYF. The DNA sequence is TGTGCCAGCAGGACTAGCGGGAGAGATACGCAGTATTTT.